This T cell receptor beta chain was captured by sequencing in a study of T cell changes during pregnancy in multiple sclerosis. Here immunoSEQ multiplex PCR was the method, and the copy in TCRdb shows in-frame clones only, minus some. The sample records 30,000 to 35,000 clones, roughly nine tenths being singletons. The CDR3 has 13 residues. V was clipped by 5 bases and J by 6 bases, with 14 bases between them. Germline CDR1 is MNHNS and CDR2 is SASEGT. The gene calls are TRBV6-1 and TRBJ2-7, with a possible D match to TRBD2 (5 bases). The TCR comes from a female donor with multiple sclerosis, enrolled in a pregnancy study. This specimen consisted of CD8+ T cells from peripheral blood mononuclear cells, obtained in the first trimester of pregnancy. DNA of the CDR3: TGTGCCAGCAGTCACGGAGTGCGGGCCGAGCAGTACTTC. The encoded protein is CASSHGVRAEQYF.